One sample yielded the 16 T cell receptor beta chains listed below, sequenced in a study of T cell changes during pregnancy in multiple sclerosis. The protocol was immunoSEQ multiplex PCR, while the TCRdb copy is restricted to in-frame clones and leaves out a portion. The sample consists of tens of thousands of clones, roughly nine tenths of them appearing once. Sequences were derived from CD4+ T cells from peripheral blood mononuclear cells, sampled before pregnancy. The receptor set was obtained from a female donor with multiple sclerosis, enrolled in a pregnancy study.

The rearrangement joins TRBV6-1 to TRBJ2-3; D perhaps matches TRBD2 (6 bases). This CDR3 is built from 15 residues. CDR1 MNHNS and CDR2 SASEGT come from the germline V gene. V dropped 8 bases and J dropped 3 bases, with 18 bases sitting between them. CDR3 DNA: TGTGCCAGCGGAAGGGACTCGAGTAAAACAGATACGCAGTATTTT. This translates into CASGRDSSKTDTQYF.

This chain joins TRBV7-6 and TRBJ2-1, with 11 bases fitting TRBD2. CDR3 length: 14 amino acids. Germline values: CDR1 SGHVS, CDR2 FNYEAQ. V was pared by 4 bases and J by 5 bases, with 1 base of the junction left unmatched. CDR3 sequence reads: CASSSGLADNEQFF. CDR3 sequence (DNA): TGTGCCAGCAGCTCGGGACTAGCGGACAATGAGCAGTTCTTC.

The chain couples TRBV28 to TRBJ2-4; D call uncertain. The CDR3 runs to 12 residues. Germline V gene data show CDR1 as MDHEN and CDR2 as SYDVKM. Trimming took off 6 bases at V and 13 bases at J, with 16 bases between the two ends. The CDR3, as DNA: TGTGCCAGCAGGTCCCTTGGCAACCGACAGTACTTC. Amino acids: CASRSLGNRQYF.

This clone is a singleton in its sample. The V gene is TRBV2, the J gene TRBJ2-2; D ambiguous. V lost 2 bases to trimming and J lost 6 bases, with 10 bases between them. From germline, CDR1 is SNHLY and CDR2 FYNNEI. This CDR3 has 14 residues. The DNA for the CDR3 is TGTGCCAGCAGTGAAATTTCAATGTCCGGGGAGCTGTTTTTT. It translates to CASSEISMSGELFF.

This chain uses TRBV6-5 with TRBJ1-6; TRBD1 aligns across 7 bases. The length of the CDR3 is 15 residues. The V segment lost 2 bases and the J segment 7 bases; nucleotides outside the gene matches: 5. Per the germline V gene, CDR1 is MNHEY and CDR2 is SVGAGI. This CDR3 reads CASSYQQGYNSPLHF. DNA of the CDR3: TGTGCCAGCAGTTACCAACAGGGGTACAATTCACCCCTCCACTTT.

The genes are TRBV5-6 and TRBJ2-3; 7 bases are shared with TRBD2. The germline V gene has CDR1 SGHDT and CDR2 YYEEEE. This CDR3 is built from 16 residues. V was pared by 1 base and J by 0 bases, with 5 bases of the junction left unmatched. The CDR3 spells CASSLYLADSTDTQYF. CDR3 in DNA: TGTGCCAGCAGCTTGTATCTAGCGGACAGCACAGATACGCAGTATTTT.

The J gene is TRBJ2-3, the V gene TRBV7-2, with TRBD2 matching 14 bases. The CDR3 spans 18 residues. Germline lookup yields CDR1 SGHTA and CDR2 FQGNSA. V dropped 5 bases and J dropped 2; count of bases not matched to a gene: 9. CDR3 coding DNA: TGTGCCAGCAGCCTCACCGGGACTAGCGGGAGAATCACAGATACGCAGTATTTT. Translation gives CASSLTGTSGRITDTQYF.

V gene TRBV19 combines with J gene TRBJ2-3, with TRBD2 as a possible D gene (7 bases). Between the trimmed V and J ends, which lost 0 bases and 11 bases, there was a span of 18 bases. This CDR3 is 15 amino acids long. The germline CDR1 and CDR2 sequences are LNHDA and SQIVND (reference sequence). The CDR3 coding sequence is TGTGCCAGTAGTATAGAACATTCCAGCGGGACAATGCAGTATTTT. This sequence encodes CASSIEHSSGTMQYF.

The chain recombines TRBV10-3 with TRBJ2-1; 15 positions match TRBD2. After removal of 8 bases from V and 0 bases from J, the junction contained 8 bases not matched to a gene. The CDR3 extends over 18 amino acids. Germline V gives CDR1 ENHRY, CDR2 SYGVKD. CDR3 nucleotide sequence: TGTGCCATCTCCGGGACTAGCGGGAGGCTCAGCTCCTACAATGAGCAGTTCTTC. Protein sequence: CAISGTSGRLSSYNEQFF.

This clone was detected only a few times. The chain has TRBV6-6 and TRBJ2-7; a possible D gene is TRBD2 (6 bases). V lost 7 bases and J 2 bases, leaving 18 bases between the germline ends. From germline, CDR1 is MNHNY and CDR2 SVGAGI (reference sequence). The CDR3 spans 15 residues. The CDR3 here is CASTRSGTGPYEQYF. CDR3 coding DNA: TGTGCCAGCACCCGATCCGGGACTGGTCCCTACGAGCAGTACTTC.

The V call is TRBV9, the J call TRBJ2-7, with 11 bases fitting TRBD2. V shed 0 bases and J 4 bases; nucleotides not matched to a gene: 6. CDR3 length equals 16 residues. Germline CDR1 and CDR2: SGDLS and YYNGEE. In DNA, the CDR3 is TGTGCCAGCAGCGTAGCCGGGACTAGCGGAGTATACGAGCAGTACTTC. Protein: CASSVAGTSGVYEQYF.

CDR3 sequence reads: CASSRYNEQFF. The DNA of the CDR3 is TGTGCCAGCTCCCGGTACAATGAGCAGTTCTTC. The J gene is TRBJ2-1, the V gene TRBV6-6; D unresolved. V lost 8 bases, J lost 4 bases, and 6 bases lay in between. Germline V CDR1 and CDR2: MNHNY, SVGAGI (reference sequence). This CDR3 contains 11 residues.

DNA of the CDR3: TGTGCCAGCACTGAGGACAGGGTTCGTGAAAAACTGTTTTTT. This sequence encodes CASTEDRVREKLFF. The chain recombines TRBV2 with TRBJ1-4; 8 nucleotides line up with TRBD1. The germline gives CDR1 SNHLY, CDR2 FYNNEI. Losses at the gene ends were 7 bases for V and 7 bases for J; bases not matched to a gene: 8. The CDR3 spans 14 residues.

The rearrangement uses TRBV30 and TRBJ1-5; 7 nucleotides match TRBD1. Germline V CDR1 and CDR2: GTSNPN, SVGIG (reference sequence). The CDR3 extends over 15 amino acids. V was pared by 1 base and J by 1 base, with 4 bases of the junction left unmatched. The CDR3 spells CAWSDRGGSNQPQHF. CDR3 nucleotides: TGTGCCTGGAGTGACAGGGGTGGAAGCAATCAGCCCCAGCATTTT.

The rearrangement links TRBV11-2 to TRBJ2-1; TRBD2 matches 14 bases. The V gene's germline CDR1 is SGHAT and CDR2 FQNNGV. The J segment lost 7 bases and the V segment lost 5 bases, leaving 16 bases of the junction unmatched. This CDR3 is built from 19 residues. CDR3 bases: TGTGCCAGCAGCCTTCGGAAAACTGGGACTAGCGGGAGTAGGAATGAGCAGTTCTTC. It yields the protein CASSLRKTGTSGSRNEQFF.

V and J are TRBV5-5 and TRBJ1-4, with D tentatively TRBD1 (6 bases). V lost 4 bases, J lost 5 bases, and 15 bases lay in between. The CDR3 contains 15 residues. CDR1 SGHKS and CDR2 YYEKEE come from the germline V gene (reference sequence). This CDR3 is CASSQETGSNEKLFF. CDR3 in DNA: TGTGCCAGCAGCCAAGAGACAGGTTCCAATGAAAAACTGTTTTTT.